The 6 T cell receptor beta chains reported below all come from one sample, sequenced in a study of cytomegalovirus exposure and HLA in healthy donors. The protocol was immunoSEQ multiplex PCR, while the TCRdb copy is restricted to in-frame clones and leaves out a portion. The profile covers about 360,000 clones, with 80% to 90% appearing a single time and 0.83% taken by the ten largest. Specimen: PBMCs. These receptors came from a woman between 18 and 30 years old in good health and CMV-seronegative.

The chain carries TRBV28 and TRBJ2-7; possible D gene TRBD2, 6 bases. Germline CDR1 is MDHEN and CDR2 is SYDVKM. The CDR3 totals 13 residues. With 8 bases removed from V and 0 bases from J, the gap between germline ends came to 11 bases. In nucleotides, the CDR3 is TGTGCCAGCCGGGACTCAAGCTCCTACGAGCAGTACTTC. Protein: CASRDSSSYEQYF.

The chain combines TRBV7-7 with TRBJ2-1; D perhaps matches TRBD2 (6 bases). Germline CDR1 and CDR2: SSHAT and FNYEAQ (reference sequence). V shed 4 bases and J shed 7 bases, with 11 bases lying between them. The CDR3 runs 13 residues. The CDR3 region has the DNA TGTGCCAGCAGCTCTACCCGGGGGAATGAGCAGTTCTTC. This sequence encodes CASSSTRGNEQFF. Drawing the rest from reference TRBV7-7 and TRBJ2-1, the complete variable domain is GAGVSQSPRYKVTKRGQDVTLRCDPISSHATLYWYQQALGQGPEFLTYFNYEAQPDKSGLPSDRFSAERPEGSISTLTIQRTEQRDSAMYRCASSSTRGNEQFFGPGTRLTVL.

This chain uses TRBV5-4 with TRBJ2-7; 7 bases align to TRBD1. CDR3 size: 16 residues. J was trimmed by 5 bases and V by 0 bases; bases with no gene match: 11. Germline CDR1 reads SGHNT; CDR2 reads YYREEE (reference sequence). Here the CDR3 DNA reads TGTGCCAGCAGCTTGGGGCGGCTGACAGGGATCAACGAGCAGTACTTC. Protein: CASSLGRLTGINEQYF.

This clone was picked up one time. V usage is TRBV7-6 and J usage is TRBJ1-1; 8 bases line up with TRBD1. CDR1 SGHVS and CDR2 FNYEAQ come from the germline V gene. The CDR3 has 15 residues. V shed 5 bases, J shed 8 bases, and the junction held 13 bases outside the gene matches. In DNA form, the CDR3 reads TGTGCCAGCAGCACCGCGGGACAGGACTCGGAGGAAGCTTTCTTT. Translated: CASSTAGQDSEEAFF.

The chain carries TRBV10-3 and TRBJ1-1; D perhaps matches TRBD1 (6 bases). This CDR3 is built from 14 residues. V shed 4 bases and J shed 1 base, with 10 bases lying between them. Germline V CDR1 and CDR2: ENHRY, SYGVKD. CDR3 in amino acids: CAISVQGPNTEAFF. CDR3 DNA sequence: TGTGCCATCAGTGTACAGGGCCCGAACACTGAAGCTTTCTTT.

The chain links TRBV28 to TRBJ2-2; TRBD1 matches at 7 bases. CDR1 is MDHEN, CDR2 SYDVKM, per germline. With 5 bases clipped from V and 2 bases from J, the junction kept 5 bases outside the gene matches. This CDR3 is 15 amino acids long. CDR3 in amino acids: CASSVDRVNTGELFF. CDR3 coding DNA: TGTGCCAGCAGTGTCGACAGGGTTAACACCGGGGAGCTGTTTTTT. Supplemented by reference TRBV28 and TRBJ2-2, the full variable domain reads DVKVTQSSRYLVKRTGEKVFLECVQDMDHENMFWYRQDPGLGLRLIYFSYDVKMKEKGDIPEGYSVSREKKERFSLILESASTNQTSMYLCASSVDRVNTGELFFGEGSRLTVL.